The 6 T cell receptor beta chains reported below all come from one sample, sequenced in a study of T cell responses to AZD1222 COVID-19 vaccine. Method: immunoSEQ multiplex PCR; TCRdb's copy keeps in-frame clones and lacks some. This sample has about 53,000 clones; about four fifths occur once, and the top ten carry 25% to 30%. The sequencing here drew on peripheral blood, taken on day 0 of AZD1222 vaccination. The receptors shown here come from an adult in good health.

The genes are TRBV3-1 (or the pseudogene TRBV3-2) and TRBJ1-5; D perhaps matches TRBD1 (6 bases). The CDR3 has 14 amino acids. CDR1 and CDR2 (germline): LGHDT, YNNKEL (reference sequence). V was clipped by 5 bases and J by 4 bases, with 12 bases between them. This CDR3 is CASSRGGVNQPQHF. CDR3 sequence (DNA): TGTGCCAGCAGCAGGGGGGGGGTAAATCAGCCCCAGCATTTT.

The chain is built from TRBV5-1 and TRBJ2-5; D perhaps matches TRBD2 (6 bases). The germline V gene encodes CDR1 SGHRS and CDR2 YFSETQ. The CDR3 is 14 amino acids. Trimming pared 0 bases from V and 5 bases from J, leaving 11 bases between. The CDR3 DNA is TGCGCCAGCAGCTTGGCGGGGGTGTCGGAGACCCAGTACTTC. Its protein is CASSLAGVSETQYF.

The chain joins TRBV3-1 (or the pseudogene TRBV3-2) to TRBJ2-7; TRBD1 agrees at 8 bases. Trimming took 3 bases from V and 0 from J; bases not matched to a gene: 7. This CDR3 comprises 16 residues. The V gene's germline CDR1 is LGHDT and CDR2 YNNKEL (reference sequence). DNA of the CDR3: TGTGCCAGCAGCCAGCCAGGACAGGGTTCCTCCTACGAGCAGTACTTC. Its protein is CASSQPGQGSSYEQYF.

This clone was detected only once. DNA of the CDR3: TGTGCCAGCAGCCCAAGGATGTGGGACAGGGGCTCAAGGGAGCAGTTCTTC. Protein: CASSPRMWDRGSREQFF. The J gene is TRBJ2-1, the V gene TRBV7-8; 10 nucleotides match TRBD1. V was pared by 5 bases and J by 10 bases, with 17 bases of the junction left unmatched. In germline, CDR1 is SGHVS, CDR2 FQNEAQ. The CDR3 spans 17 residues.

V and J are TRBV19 and TRBJ1-2, with a weak D call TRBD1 (6 bases). This CDR3 is 14 amino acids long. The V gene's germline CDR1 is LNHDA and CDR2 SQIVND (reference sequence). The ends were cut back, 8 bases at V and 3 bases at J, with 16 bases in the middle. The CDR3 nucleotides are TGTGCCAGTCGCCCGGGACACTCAGACTATGGCTACACCTTC. It encodes CASRPGHSDYGYTF.

This chain joins TRBV4-2 and TRBJ2-2, with 11 positions matching TRBD1. The V segment lost 4 bases and the J segment 5 bases; nucleotides outside the gene matches: 15. The CDR3 runs 19 residues. Germline V gene lookup returns CDR1 LGHNA and CDR2 YNFKEQ. The CDR3 nucleotides read TGTGCCAGCAGCCGCGTAACTATCGGACAGGGGGCAGGTACCGGGGAGCTGTTTTTT. This sequence encodes CASSRVTIGQGAGTGELFF.